This T cell receptor beta chain came from a study of radiotherapy plus CTLA-4 blockade in lung cancer. Study background: Overall, 18% of patients showed an objective response, while 31% attained disease control. Study findings and constraints: After treatment with radiotherapy plus ipilimumab, TCR clones that came from the tumor expanded in blood. In blood, early T cell clone dynamics reportedly predicted response best, together with interferon-beta.

Generated by immunoSEQ multiplex PCR, the TCRdb table keeps only in-frame clones and is missing some. The table lists tens of thousands of clones, 75% to 90% of them singletons. A remark on this clone: Antigen: not known.

Alongside CTLA-4 blockade with ipilimumab, patients with chemo-refractory metastatic non-small-cell lung cancer received focal radiation. This CDR3 has 15 amino acids. Deletions cut 1 base from V and 0 bases from J, with 9 bases between. CDR1 is SGHDT and CDR2 is YYEEEE in the germline V gene. The receptor was derived from a human donor with non-small cell lung cancer who had a partial response to radiotherapy plus ipilimumab. The chain carries TRBV5-6 and TRBJ2-3; the D gene is possibly TRBD1 (6 bases). The sequenced sample was peripheral blood, obtained from a patient treated with radiotherapy plus ipilimumab. The CDR3 protein is CASSLNRASTDTQYF. CDR3 in DNA: TGTGCCAGCAGCTTGAACAGGGCTAGCACAGATACGCAGTATTTT.